This T cell receptor beta chain originates from a study of CD8 T cells in Susac syndrome. Across the study: Active disease was present in more than 5 of the sequenced Susac syndrome patients, and remission in under ten. General study findings and limits: Regarding the TCR sequencing and HLA analysis, the study admitted that a relatively small number of individuals were involved.

Reverse transcription of roughly 0.5 to 1 ug RNA was carried out with random hexamers. The amplification used immunoSEQ multiplex PCR on TCR beta CDR3; it spanned 54 Vbeta and 13 Jbeta. TCRdb reprocessed the immunoSEQ multiplex PCR reads via MiXCR and lists one record per CDR3 protein. The repertoire holds some 130,000 distinct CDR3 sequences, with 95% as singletons. The CDR3 length is 13 residues. CDR1 DFQATT and CDR2 SNEGSKA come from the germline V gene (reference sequence). V lost 6 bases, J lost 5 bases, and 16 bases lay in between. Worth noting for this clonotype: Its antigen is undetermined.

The clonotype originates from a human donor with Susac syndrome. The sample was CD8+ T cells from PBMCs. The chain carries TRBV20-1 and TRBJ2-5; tentatively, D is TRBD1 (6 bases). CDR3 amino acids: CSATDRLWETQYF. CDR3 bases: TGCAGTGCCACGGACAGATTGTGGGAGACCCAGTACTTC.